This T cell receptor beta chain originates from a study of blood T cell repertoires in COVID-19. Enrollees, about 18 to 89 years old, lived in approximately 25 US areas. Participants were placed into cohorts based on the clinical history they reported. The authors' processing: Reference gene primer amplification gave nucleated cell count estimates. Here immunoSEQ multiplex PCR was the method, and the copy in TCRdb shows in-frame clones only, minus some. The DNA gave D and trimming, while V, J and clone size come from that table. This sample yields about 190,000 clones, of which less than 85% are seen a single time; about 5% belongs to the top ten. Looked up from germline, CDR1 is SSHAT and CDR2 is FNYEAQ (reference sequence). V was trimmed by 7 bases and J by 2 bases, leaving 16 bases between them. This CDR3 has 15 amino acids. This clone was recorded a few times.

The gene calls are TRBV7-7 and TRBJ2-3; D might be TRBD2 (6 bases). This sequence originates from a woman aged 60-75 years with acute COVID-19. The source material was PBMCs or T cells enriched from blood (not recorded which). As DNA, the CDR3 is TGTGCCAGCACCGTCGGGACTTCCGCCACAGATACGCAGTATTTT. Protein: CASTVGTSATDTQYF.